These 16 T cell receptor beta chains were all obtained from the same sample, sequenced in a study of T cells expressing NK-cell markers. Each CDR3 protein gets one entry in TCRdb, which reprocessed the 5' RACE reads and gives no DNA. Its table lists some 110,000 distinct CDR3 sequences. Sequencing used blood T cells: a sorted CD56 or NKG2C T cell subset, CD4+ or CD8+ T cells, or bulk PBMC T cells (not recorded which). The source is a woman aged 18 to 75 in good health.

The chain employs TRBV4-1 and TRBJ1-1; TCRdb's D call of TRBD1 is untestable without DNA. The CDR3 loop spans 18 amino acids. Germline lookup yields CDR1 MGHRA and CDR2 YSYEKL. The CDR3 is CASSQVQGATGGGTEAFF.

The V call is TRBV18, the J call TRBJ2-7; the TCRdb D gene call, TRBD1, has no DNA to confirm it. This CDR3 has 14 residues. Germline assignment: CDR1 KGHSH and CDR2 LQKENI. The CDR3 spells CASSPPPGPGEQYF.

This chain joins TRBV27 and TRBJ1-1. In germline, CDR1 is MNHEY, CDR2 SMNVEV (reference sequence). The length of the CDR3 is 16 residues. The CDR3 sequence: CASSPIAVRFDSEAFF.

This chain uses TRBV4-3 with TRBJ2-1; without DNA, the TCRdb call of TRBD1 cannot be checked. CDR1 and CDR2 (germline): LGHNA, YSLEER. This CDR3 is built from 14 residues. The CDR3: CASGYRGHAGEQFF.

This chain links TRBV5-1 with TRBJ2-3; TCRdb's D call of TRBD2 is untestable without DNA. This CDR3 has 15 residues. The germline V gene has CDR1 SGHRS and CDR2 YFSETQ. CDR3 loop: CASSLSRAGTDTQYF.

The chain has TRBV25-1 and TRBJ1-6; TCRdb names TRBD1, which stays unverified in the absence of DNA. CDR3 length equals 14 residues. Germline CDR1 reads MGHDK; CDR2 reads SYGVNS. CDR3 region: CASSVWGINSPLHF.

This chain joins TRBV5-5 and TRBJ1-1. CDR1 is SGHKS and CDR2 is YYEKEE in the germline V gene (reference sequence). The CDR3 is made up of 14 amino acids. CDR3 in amino acids: CASSLAAGGTEAFF. The full variable domain, in which reference TRBV5-5 and TRBJ1-1 provide the parts outside the CDR3, is DAGVTQSPTHLIKTRGQQVTLRCSPISGHKSVSWYQQVLGQGPQFIFQYYEKEERGRGNFPDRFSARQFPNYSSELNVNALLLGDSALYLCASSLAAGGTEAFFGQGTRLTVV.

V usage is TRBV6-5 and J usage is TRBJ2-7. This CDR3 region has 15 residues. The V gene's germline CDR1 is MNHEY and CDR2 SVGAGI. The CDR3 loop reads CASSYSVGLSYEQYF.

J is TRBJ1-5 and V is TRBV5-6. CDR1 and CDR2 (germline): SGHDT, YYEEEE. The CDR3 loop spans 13 amino acids. CDR3: CASSPRGHQPQHF.

The V call is TRBV20-1, the J call TRBJ2-3; checking the TCRdb D call of TRBD2 is not possible without DNA. CDR3 length: 16 residues. CDR1 and CDR2 (germline): DFQATT, SNEGSKA (reference sequence). CDR3 sequence: CSARDQEASSTDTQYF.

The gene calls are TRBV9 and TRBJ1-4; as DNA is missing, the TRBD1 call by TCRdb cannot be tested. Germline V lookup: CDR1 SGDLS, CDR2 YYNGEE. This CDR3 has 15 amino acids. The chain's CDR3 is CASSVDGTGGEKLFF.

This sequence joins TRBV7-9 and TRBJ2-7; TCRdb outputs TRBD2, but without DNA this stays unchecked. Germline CDR1 reads SEHNR; CDR2 reads FQNEAQ (reference sequence). The CDR3 totals 15 residues. CDR3 sequence reads: CASRPRLADSYEQYF.

CDR3 protein: CSVLGDTGELFF. The J gene is TRBJ2-2, the V gene TRBV29-1. Germline V lookup: CDR1 SQVTM, CDR2 ANQGSEA. This CDR3 has 12 residues.

The chain's CDR3 is CASSWDQGGGKNIQYF. The chain is built from TRBV6-1 and TRBJ2-4; TCRdb reports TRBD1, a call that lacks DNA to check it against. This CDR3 has 16 residues. From germline, CDR1 is MNHNS and CDR2 SASEGT.

This chain uses TRBV24-1 with TRBJ2-1; no DNA is available, so the TRBD1 call from TCRdb remains unchecked. Germline-derived CDR1 and CDR2 are KGHDR and SFDVKD. The CDR3 has 14 amino acids. This CDR3 is CATSDLGPPQEQFF.

CDR3 in amino acids: CASSLEGMGPYGYTF. The chain joins TRBV5-1 to TRBJ1-2. This CDR3 comprises 15 residues. Germline-derived CDR1 and CDR2 are SGHRS and YFSETQ.